This TCR beta chain is drawn from a study of blood T cells in healthy people across ages. Only a few counts were recorded for this clonotype. The germline gives CDR1 MGHRA, CDR2 YSYEKL. CDR3 length: 17 residues. V was pared by 1 base and J by 2 bases, with 18 bases between. Primed by a sample-barcoded 5' primer and a J-beta primer mix, a second PCR proceeded for 7 to 11 cycles. TCRdb recomputed calls from the 5' RACE reads with MiXCR, one row per CDR3 protein. In the table there are approximately 880,000 distinct CDR3 sequences, about 48% of which are singletons. The sequencing input was blood. The sequence derives from a man aged 30 to 39 in good health. V gene TRBV4-1 combines with J gene TRBJ2-7, with D unclear. This CDR3 is CASSQVGAERFPYEQYF. In nucleotides, the CDR3 is TGCGCCAGCAGCCAAGTCGGCGCCGAACGTTTCCCCTACGAGCAGTACTTC.